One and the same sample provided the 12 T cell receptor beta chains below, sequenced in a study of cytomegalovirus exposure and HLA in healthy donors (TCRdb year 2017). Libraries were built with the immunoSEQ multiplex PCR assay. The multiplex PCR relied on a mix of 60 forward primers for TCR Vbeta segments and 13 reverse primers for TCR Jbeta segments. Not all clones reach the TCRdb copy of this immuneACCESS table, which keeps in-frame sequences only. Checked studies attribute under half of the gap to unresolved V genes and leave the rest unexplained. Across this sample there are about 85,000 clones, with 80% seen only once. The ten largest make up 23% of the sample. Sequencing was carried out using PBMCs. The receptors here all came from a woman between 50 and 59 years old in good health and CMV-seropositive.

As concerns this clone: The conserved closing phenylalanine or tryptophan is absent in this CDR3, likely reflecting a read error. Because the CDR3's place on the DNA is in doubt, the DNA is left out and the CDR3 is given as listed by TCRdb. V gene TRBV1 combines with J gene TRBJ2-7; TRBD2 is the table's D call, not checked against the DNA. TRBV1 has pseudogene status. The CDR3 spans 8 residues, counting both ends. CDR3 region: CTSTKPPS.

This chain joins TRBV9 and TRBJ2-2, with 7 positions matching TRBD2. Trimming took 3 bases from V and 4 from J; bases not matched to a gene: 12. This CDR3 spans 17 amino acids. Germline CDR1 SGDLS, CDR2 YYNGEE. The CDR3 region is CASSARGERAGTGELFF. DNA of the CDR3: TGTGCCAGCAGCGCCCGGGGGGAGCGGGCGGGCACCGGGGAGCTGTTTTTT.

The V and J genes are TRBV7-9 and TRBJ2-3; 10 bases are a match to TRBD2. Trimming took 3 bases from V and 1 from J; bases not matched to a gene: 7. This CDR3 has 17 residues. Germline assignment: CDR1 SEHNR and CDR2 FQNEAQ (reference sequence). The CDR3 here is CASSFLSGGRRTDTQYF. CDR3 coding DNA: TGTGCCAGCAGCTTCCTTAGCGGGGGGCGTCGCACAGATACGCAGTATTTT.

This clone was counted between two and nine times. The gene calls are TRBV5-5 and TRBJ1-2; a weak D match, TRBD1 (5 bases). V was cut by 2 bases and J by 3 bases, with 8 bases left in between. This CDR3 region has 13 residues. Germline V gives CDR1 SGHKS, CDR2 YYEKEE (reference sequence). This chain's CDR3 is CASSFAGYYGYTF. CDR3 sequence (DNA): TGTGCCAGCAGCTTTGCAGGGTACTATGGCTACACCTTC.

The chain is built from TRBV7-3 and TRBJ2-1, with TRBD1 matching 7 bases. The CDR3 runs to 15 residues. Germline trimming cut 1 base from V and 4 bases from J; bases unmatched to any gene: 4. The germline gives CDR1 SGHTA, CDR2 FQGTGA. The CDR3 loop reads CASSLRGGHYNEQFF. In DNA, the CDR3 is TGTGCCAGCAGCTTAAGAGGGGGCCATTACAATGAGCAGTTCTTC.

As DNA, the CDR3 is TGTGCCAGCAGCGGGCGGAGGAACGGCTCACCCCTCCACTTT. Protein sequence: CASSGRRNGSPLHF. The chain combines TRBV11-2 with TRBJ1-6; no clear D gene. Germline CDR1 reads SGHAT; CDR2 reads FQNNGV. The CDR3 loop spans 14 amino acids. Between the trimmed V and J ends, which lost 5 bases and 10 bases, there was a span of 15 bases.

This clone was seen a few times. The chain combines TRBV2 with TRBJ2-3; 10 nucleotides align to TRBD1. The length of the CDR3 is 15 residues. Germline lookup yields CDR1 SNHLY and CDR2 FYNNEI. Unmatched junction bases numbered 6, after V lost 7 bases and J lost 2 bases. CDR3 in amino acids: CASKRDRGVTDTQYF. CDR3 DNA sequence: TGTGCCAGCAAGCGGGACAGGGGTGTCACAGATACGCAGTATTTT.

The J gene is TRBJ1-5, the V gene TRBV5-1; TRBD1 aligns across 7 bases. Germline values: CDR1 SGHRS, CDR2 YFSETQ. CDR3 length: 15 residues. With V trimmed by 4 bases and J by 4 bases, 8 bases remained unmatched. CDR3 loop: CASSRGGQKNQPQHF. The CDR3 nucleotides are TGCGCCAGCAGCAGAGGGGGACAGAAAAATCAGCCCCAGCATTTT.

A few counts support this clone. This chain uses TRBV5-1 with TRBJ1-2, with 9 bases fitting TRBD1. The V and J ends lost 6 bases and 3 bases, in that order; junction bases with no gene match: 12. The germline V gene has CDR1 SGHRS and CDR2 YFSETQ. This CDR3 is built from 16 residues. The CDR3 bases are TGCGCCAGCACCCGAGGACAGGGGAGGTTAGACTATGGCTACACCTTC. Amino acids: CASTRGQGRLDYGYTF.

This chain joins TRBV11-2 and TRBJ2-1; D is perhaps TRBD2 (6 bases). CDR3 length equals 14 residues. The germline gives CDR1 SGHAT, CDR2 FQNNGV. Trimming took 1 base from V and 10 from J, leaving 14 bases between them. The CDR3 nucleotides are TGTGCCAGCAGCTTAGGTACGGGACTCTGGGAGCAGTTCTTC. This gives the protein CASSLGTGLWEQFF.

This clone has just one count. In DNA form, the CDR3 reads TGTGCCAGTAGTGCCTGGACAGCGAACACTGAAGCTTTCTTT. It is translated as CASSAWTANTEAFF. The V and J genes are TRBV19 and TRBJ1-1; possibly TRBD1 for D (6 bases). Germline lookup yields CDR1 LNHDA and CDR2 SQIVND (reference sequence). The CDR3 is made up of 14 amino acids. V was trimmed by 5 bases and J by 1 base, leaving 11 bases between them.

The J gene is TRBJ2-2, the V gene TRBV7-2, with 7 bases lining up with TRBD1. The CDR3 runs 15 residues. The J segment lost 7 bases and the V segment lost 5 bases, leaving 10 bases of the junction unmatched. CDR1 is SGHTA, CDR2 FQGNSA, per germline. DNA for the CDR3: TGTGCCAGCAGCAAACTAACAGGGGCTCACGGGGAGCTGTTTTTT. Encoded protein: CASSKLTGAHGELFF.